This entry lists 22 T cell receptor beta chains sequenced from one sample in a study of control samples from healthy donors and cancer patients. Data came from immunoSEQ multiplex PCR; TCRdb stores just in-frame clones and leaves some out. The profile shows 95,000 to 130,000 clones, around nine tenths of them singletons. Material: blood. These receptors originate from a woman in her seventies in good health.

This clone has a handful of counts. This rearrangement joins TRBV3-1 (or the pseudogene TRBV3-2) to TRBJ2-1; D possibly corresponds to TRBD1 (5 bases). The CDR3 totals 15 residues. The V and J ends lost 6 bases and 4 bases respectively, with 16 bases between them. Germline CDR1 is LGHDT and CDR2 is YNNKEL (reference sequence). CDR3 bases: TGTGCCAGCAGTCTGCTCTTACAGGATTACAATGAGCAGTTCTTC. As protein: CASSLLLQDYNEQFF.

V usage is TRBV6-5 and J usage is TRBJ1-6; no reliable D call. Germline CDR1 is MNHEY and CDR2 is SVGAGI. Deletions cut 7 bases from V and 10 bases from J, with 17 bases between. CDR3 length equals 14 residues. The CDR3: CASTEVPLWSPLHF. CDR3 DNA sequence: TGTGCCAGCACCGAGGTCCCCCTTTGGTCACCCCTCCACTTT.

The chain employs TRBV5-1 and TRBJ1-2; D is unclear. Germline lookup yields CDR1 SGHRS and CDR2 YFSETQ. The CDR3 length is 12 residues. With 2 bases removed from V and 6 bases from J, the gap between germline ends came to 8 bases. The CDR3 loop is CASSFESDGYTF. CDR3 DNA sequence: TGCGCCAGCAGCTTCGAGAGCGATGGCTACACCTTC.

The rearrangement joins TRBV19 to TRBJ2-3; D remains ambiguous. Germline V gene data show CDR1 as LNHDA and CDR2 as SQIVND (reference sequence). Trimming cost V 8 bases and J 1 base, with 13 bases left between them. This CDR3 spans 14 amino acids. CDR3 in amino acids: CASQGGYRTDTQYF. The CDR3 DNA sequence: TGTGCCAGTCAAGGTGGATATCGCACAGATACGCAGTATTTT.

V is TRBV10-3 and J is TRBJ2-6, with 12 bases identical to TRBD1. Per germline, CDR1 ENHRY and CDR2 SYGVKD. This CDR3 has 16 amino acids. The V gene end was trimmed by 6 bases and the J gene end by 4 bases; junction bases not matched to a gene: 4. The CDR3 DNA reads as TGTGCCATCAGGGGACAGGGGGCTTCCGGGGCCAACGTCCTGACTTTC. It yields the protein CAIRGQGASGANVLTF.

The sample holds one count of this clone. The rearrangement uses TRBV18 and TRBJ2-5; D not resolved. Germline lookup yields CDR1 KGHSH and CDR2 LQKENI. The CDR3 sequence is 14 residues long. The germline V and J ends were trimmed by 2 bases and 2 bases, with 9 bases remaining between them. This CDR3 reads CASSPGAEQETQYF. The CDR3 region has the DNA TGTGCCAGCTCACCAGGCGCCGAGCAAGAGACCCAGTACTTC.

The CDR3 reads CASSPQWTGNTEAFF. The CDR3 DNA reads as TGCGCCAGCAGCCCTCAATGGACAGGGAACACTGAAGCTTTCTTT. The chain carries TRBV5-1 and TRBJ1-1, with TRBD1 matching 7 bases. The CDR3 sequence is 15 residues long. Germline V CDR1 and CDR2: SGHRS, YFSETQ. V was clipped by 4 bases and J by 1 base; unmatched bases: 7.

In this sample, this clone turned up a few times. V usage is TRBV3-1 (or the pseudogene TRBV3-2) and J usage is TRBJ2-5; TRBD1 matches at 7 bases. This CDR3 has 15 residues. V shed 2 bases, J shed 1 base, and the junction held 4 bases outside the gene matches. CDR1 and CDR2 from the germline V gene are LGHDT and YNNKEL (reference sequence). The CDR3 protein is CASSQRRQGQETQYF. The CDR3 DNA sequence: TGTGCCAGCAGCCAACGAAGACAGGGCCAAGAGACCCAGTACTTC.

The chain has TRBV27 and TRBJ1-5; 7 bases fit TRBD1. Germline V gene lookup returns CDR1 MNHEY and CDR2 SMNVEV (reference sequence). This CDR3 contains 15 residues. The V segment lost 2 bases and the J segment 2 bases; nucleotides outside the gene matches: 3. CDR3 residues: CASSLGRGGNQPQHF. The CDR3 nucleotides read TGTGCCAGCAGTTTAGGCAGGGGGGGCAATCAGCCCCAGCATTTT.

The chain uses TRBV5-1 and TRBJ1-1; 8 bases line up with TRBD1. The germline V gene has CDR1 SGHRS and CDR2 YFSETQ. V was pared by 0 bases and J by 12 bases, with 13 bases of the junction left unmatched. The CDR3 extends over 15 amino acids. This CDR3 is CASSLESPGGAESFF. The CDR3 DNA is TGCGCCAGCAGCTTGGAGTCCCCAGGGGGCGCGGAATCTTTCTTT. Full variable domain (rest looked up from reference TRBV5-1 and TRBJ1-1): KAGVTQTPRYLIKTRGQQVTLSCSPISGHRSVSWYQQTPGQGLQFLFEYFSETQRNKGNFPGRFSGRQFSNSRSEMNVSTLELGDSALYLCASSLESPGGAESFFGQGTRLTVV.

This rearrangement joins TRBV2 to TRBJ1-1, with 9 bases identical to TRBD1. V was pared by 8 bases and J by 4 bases, with 2 bases of the junction left unmatched. CDR1 is SNHLY, CDR2 FYNNEI, per germline. The CDR3 length is 12 residues. The CDR3 DNA reads as TGTGCCAGCGAGACAGGGGGCACTGAAGCTTTCTTT. Protein product: CASETGGTEAFF.

V usage is TRBV3-1 (or the pseudogene TRBV3-2) and J usage is TRBJ1-1; tentative D call: TRBD1 (6 bases). The V and J ends lost 0 bases and 0 bases respectively, with 8 bases between them. Germline assignment: CDR1 LGHDT and CDR2 YNNKEL (reference sequence). The CDR3 spans 15 residues. This CDR3 is CASSQDGTMNTEAFF. CDR3 in DNA: TGTGCCAGCAGCCAAGATGGGACAATGAACACTGAAGCTTTCTTT.

This chain connects TRBV19 to TRBJ2-1, with 10 bases lining up with TRBD2. The junction had 10 bases not matched to a gene; V was cut back by 5 bases and J by 12 bases. Germline V gene sequence: CDR1 LNHDA, CDR2 SQIVND (reference sequence). The CDR3 is made up of 14 amino acids. Here the CDR3 DNA reads TGTGCCAGTAGTCCAACGGGACTAGCGAAGGGGCAGTTCTTC. This encodes CASSPTGLAKGQFF. Filled out from reference TRBV19 and TRBJ2-1, the complete variable domain reads DGGITQSPKYLFRKEGQNVTLSCEQNLNHDAMYWYRQDPGQGLRLIYYSQIVNDFQKGDIAEGYSVSREKKESFPLTVTSAQKNPTAFYLCASSPTGLAKGQFFGPGTRLTVL.

The chain uses TRBV5-1 and TRBJ2-7; D is perhaps TRBD2 (6 bases). The CDR3 length is 15 residues. V dropped 3 bases and J dropped 2 bases, with 15 bases sitting between them. Per germline, CDR1 SGHRS and CDR2 YFSETQ. As DNA, the CDR3 is TGCGCCAGCAGCTCGAGGGCGGGAACGGCCTACGAGCAGTACTTC. Protein: CASSSRAGTAYEQYF.

CDR3 in amino acids: CASSFTGVGQPQHF. CDR3 coding DNA: TGTGCCAGCAGCTTTACAGGGGTCGGGCAGCCCCAGCATTTT. This chain links TRBV7-9 with TRBJ1-5; 7 bases align to TRBD1. The V and J ends lost 3 bases and 7 bases, in that order; junction bases with no gene match: 6. CDR3 length equals 14 residues. Germline V gene sequence: CDR1 SEHNR, CDR2 FQNEAQ (reference sequence).

The J gene is TRBJ1-1, the V gene TRBV25-1; unclear D gene. The CDR3 length is 14 residues. V was pared by 6 bases and J by 0 bases, with 11 bases between. Germline values: CDR1 MGHDK, CDR2 SYGVNS. The CDR3 is CASRSQFMNTEAFF. CDR3 coding DNA: TGTGCCAGCAGGTCGCAATTCATGAACACTGAAGCTTTCTTT.

The rearrangement uses TRBV6-5 and TRBJ1-2; D might be TRBD1 (5 bases). CDR1 is MNHEY and CDR2 is SVGAGI in the germline V gene. V lost 0 bases and J 3 bases, leaving 14 bases between the germline ends. The CDR3 is 16 residues long. CDR3 in amino acids: CASSYSQIDSYYGYTF. For the CDR3, the DNA is TGTGCCAGCAGTTACTCCCAAATAGACAGCTACTATGGCTACACCTTC.

The V call is TRBV7-3, the J call TRBJ2-7; perhaps TRBD1 as D (6 bases). Germline assignment: CDR1 SGHTA and CDR2 FQGTGA. V gave up 1 base and J gave up 2 bases, with 15 bases separating them. The CDR3 has 16 residues. The CDR3 sequence is CASSLNAGTTTYEQYF. The CDR3 DNA reads TGTGCCAGCAGCTTAAACGCCGGGACAACCACCTACGAGCAGTACTTC.

The chain has TRBV2 and TRBJ1-2, with D possibly being TRBD1 (6 bases). The CDR3 is 13 residues long. The germline V and J ends were trimmed by 7 bases and 4 bases, with 13 bases remaining between them. CDR1 and CDR2 (germline): SNHLY, FYNNEI. The CDR3 DNA reads TGTGCCAGCATTATACAGGGTACCTATGGCTACACCTTC. It specifies CASIIQGTYGYTF.

The rearrangement joins TRBV29-1 to TRBJ2-1, with 8 bases lining up with TRBD1. The V segment lost 4 bases and the J segment 13 bases; nucleotides outside the gene matches: 15. Germline V lookup: CDR1 SQVTM, CDR2 ANQGSEA. The CDR3 has 14 residues. The CDR3 DNA follows: TGCAGCGTTGCTCTCAGACCCGGACAGGGAAATCAGTTCTTC. Protein sequence: CSVALRPGQGNQFF.

This clone was detected only once. The V call is TRBV5-4, the J call TRBJ1-3, with a tentative D call TRBD1 (5 bases). V dropped 3 bases and J dropped 6 bases, with 13 bases sitting between them. The CDR3 sequence is 14 residues long. Germline V CDR1 and CDR2: SGHNT, YYREEE (reference sequence). CDR3 residues: CASSSGPGANTIYF. The CDR3 region has the DNA TGTGCCAGCAGCTCGGGACCCGGGGCAAACACCATATATTTT.

This chain uses TRBV7-3 with TRBJ2-1; unclear D gene. The CDR3 loop spans 13 amino acids. V was trimmed by 5 bases and J by 4 bases, leaving 9 bases between them. Germline V gene sequence: CDR1 SGHTA, CDR2 FQGTGA. CDR3 in amino acids: CASSLEKYNEQFF. In DNA, the CDR3 is TGTGCCAGCAGCCTTGAAAAATACAATGAGCAGTTCTTC.